This T cell receptor (beta chain) was found in a study of beta chain features in type 1 diabetes. Findings and caveats of the study: Shorter TCRB CDR3s, moderately but significantly so, were found in Type 1 diabetes patients in all four CD4+ subsets.

For this clone: The target antigen is unknown.

Sequenced material consisted of expressed TCRB transcripts (all of the isolated RNA was reverse transcribed). The average output of naive, central memory and regulatory T cell samples was several million reads. Method: immunoSEQ multiplex PCR; TCRdb's copy keeps in-frame clones and lacks some. The sample has approximately 360,000 clones, over 10% seen once; the top ten hold 0.0085% to 0.012%. Germline V lookup: CDR1 SGHNT, CDR2 YYREEE (reference sequence). The CDR3 loop spans 14 amino acids. Trimming left V 1 base short and J 0 bases short, with 8 bases between. This rearrangement joins TRBV5-4 to TRBJ2-7; a possible D gene is TRBD1 (6 bases). The sequence was obtained from a young woman with type 1 diabetes. The sequenced sample was naive CD4+ T cells from blood. DNA for the CDR3: TGTGCCAGCAGCTTGCAGGGGAGCTCCTACGAGCAGTACTTC. Its translation: CASSLQGSSYEQYF.